Listed below are T cell receptor beta chains from one sample, sequenced in a study of blood T cell repertoires in COVID-19. Sequencing was performed with immunoSEQ multiplex PCR; in TCRdb, only in-frame clones are kept and a portion is missing. Of around 150,000 clones listed, roughly 80% are singletons. Sequencing input: peripheral blood. The receptors stem from a woman in her forties or fifties with active or convalescent COVID-19. The CDR3 runs from the conserved cysteine through the conserved F or W. Fields, in order: clone size, V gene, J gene, D gene, CDR3 protein, CDR3 DNA. D genes are given only for firm matches. Some rows mark clone size as missing; the rest say once, few, many or name a class of expanded clone.

once	TRBV6-1	TRBJ1-2	.	CASSEGQGNGYTF	TGTGCCAGCAGTGAAGGGCAGGGTAATGGCTACACCTTC
.	TRBV12-3/TRBV12-4	TRBJ1-2	TRBD1	CASSLQGEGYTF	TGTGCCAGCAGCTTACAGGGGGAAGGCTACACCTTC
.	TRBV7-2	TRBJ2-1	TRBD2	CASSLAPFAGVTNEQFF	TGTGCCAGCAGCTTAGCTCCCTTTGCGGGAGTAACCAATGAGCAGTTCTTC
.	TRBV4-3	TRBJ2-7	TRBD1	CASSQGVTGAYEQYF	TGCGCCAGCAGCCAAGGGGTGACAGGGGCCTACGAGCAGTACTTC
.	TRBV9	TRBJ2-5	TRBD2	CASSVTGNRGGETQYF	TGTGCCAGCAGCGTCACGGGGAACCGCGGGGGGGAGACCCAGTACTTC
.	TRBV6-5	TRBJ1-2	.	CASPGFEGYTF	TGTGCCAGCCCAGGGTTCGAGGGCTACACCTTC
.	TRBV30	TRBJ1-4	.	CAWSVFGVGGEKLFF	TGTGCCTGGAGTGTATTCGGGGTAGGAGGTGAAAAACTGTTTTTT
.	TRBV4-3	TRBJ2-1	.	CASSQEPGWGNEQFF	TGCGCCAGCAGCCAAGAGCCAGGGTGGGGCAATGAGCAGTTCTTC
.	TRBV5-1	TRBJ2-3	TRBD2	CASGISGGDADTQYF	TGCGCCAGCGGCATTAGCGGGGGGGACGCAGATACGCAGTATTTT
once	TRBV11-2	TRBJ1-5	.	CASSSASGNNQPQHF	TGTGCCAGCAGCTCCGCGTCGGGTAACAATCAGCCCCAGCATTTT
once	TRBV28	TRBJ1-2	.	CASRGGVVGYGYTF	TGTGCCAGCAGAGGAGGGGTTGTAGGCTATGGCTACACCTTC
.	TRBV28	TRBJ2-7	.	CASKARNSYEQYF	TGTGCCAGCAAGGCCAGGAACTCCTACGAGCAGTACTTC
.	TRBV2	TRBJ2-1	TRBD2	CASTLSGGATKNEQFF	TGTGCCAGCACTCTTAGCGGGGGGGCGACTAAGAATGAGCAGTTCTTC
.	TRBV30	TRBJ2-1	TRBD2	CAWRRGLVSNEQFF	TGTGCCTGGAGACGAGGACTAGTTTCAAATGAGCAGTTCTTC
.	TRBV29-1	TRBJ1-2	.	CSVPSGQGRDGYTF	TGCAGCGTTCCTTCCGGCCAGGGGCGGGATGGCTACACCTTC
few	TRBV29-1	TRBJ2-7	TRBD1	CSARTGGYEQYF	TGCAGCGCGCGGACAGGGGGCTACGAGCAGTACTTC
.	TRBV9	TRBJ1-2	.	CASSREIDTTYGYTF	TGTGCCAGCAGCCGGGAGATAGACACGACCTATGGCTACACCTTC
.	TRBV2	TRBJ2-7	.	CASSENQAYEQYF	TGTGCCAGCAGTGAAAATCAGGCCTACGAGCAGTACTTC
.	TRBV6-5	TRBJ2-5	.	CASSYSGQTQETQYF	TGTGCCAGCAGTTACTCGGGACAAACACAAGAGACCCAGTACTTC
.	TRBV6-2/TRBV6-3	TRBJ1-6	TRBD1	CASSDGQANSPLHF	TGTGCCAGCAGTGACGGACAGGCTAATTCACCCCTCCACTTT
.	TRBV6-6	TRBJ2-5	TRBD2	CASSDQRGLQETQYF	TGTGCCAGCAGTGACCAGCGGGGCCTGCAAGAGACCCAGTACTTC
many	TRBV5-1	TRBJ2-2	TRBD2	CASSWPTSGSGGGGELFF	TGCGCCAGCAGCTGGCCGACTAGCGGGAGCGGTGGCGGCGGGGAGCTGTTTTTT
.	TRBV28	TRBJ2-2	.	CASGRGLRTANTGELFF	TGTGCCAGCGGACGAGGGCTACGGACAGCGAACACCGGGGAGCTGTTTTTT
.	TRBV7-2	TRBJ2-7	TRBD2	CASSLAGSGSFSYEQYF	TGTGCCAGCAGCTTAGCAGGTAGCGGGAGTTTCTCCTACGAGCAGTACTTC
.	TRBV27	TRBJ2-1	.	CASSFRLNNEQFF	TGTGCCAGCAGTTTTCGACTAAATAATGAGCAGTTCTTC
.	TRBV6-5	TRBJ2-3	TRBD2	CASRSGSETDTQYF	TGTGCCAGCAGGAGCGGGAGTGAAACAGATACGCAGTATTTT
.	TRBV30	TRBJ2-7	.	CAWGGHFYEQYF	TGTGCCTGGGGGGGGCATTTCTACGAGCAGTACTTC
.	TRBV28	TRBJ2-7	TRBD1	CASSLPGGNYEQYF	TGTGCCAGCAGTCTCCCAGGGGGCAACTACGAGCAGTACTTC
.	TRBV7-2	TRBJ2-1	TRBD2	CASSQGLAGAEQFF	TGTGCCAGCAGCCAGGGACTAGCGGGGGCGGAGCAGTTCTTC
.	TRBV28	TRBJ2-3	TRBD2	CASSLESRGLAGVFGAQYF	TGTGCCAGCAGTTTGGAGTCTAGGGGTCTAGCGGGAGTTTTCGGTGCGCAGTATTTT
.	TRBV7-2	TRBJ2-3	TRBD2	CASSISGGAGTDTQYF	TGTGCCAGCAGTATTAGCGGGGGGGCCGGCACAGATACGCAGTATTTT
.	TRBV7-2	TRBJ2-1	.	CASSLEGHLSSYNEQFF	TGTGCCAGCAGCTTAGAGGGGCACCTCTCCTCCTACAATGAGCAGTTCTTC
.	TRBV5-1	TRBJ2-1	TRBD2	CASKVRGGVDNEQFF	TGCGCCAGCAAGGTTCGGGGGGGTGTGGACAATGAGCAGTTCTTC
.	TRBV11-2	TRBJ1-4	.	CASTAGGAPNEKLFF	TGTGCCAGCACCGCTGGGGGGGCGCCTAATGAAAAACTGTTTTTT
.	TRBV25-1	TRBJ2-1	TRBD1	CASNHRGRVNEQFF	TGTGCCAGCAATCACAGGGGGCGTGTGAATGAGCAGTTCTTC
.	TRBV6-2/TRBV6-3	TRBJ2-7	TRBD1	CASSYPIGAGGAYEQYF	TGTGCCAGCAGTTACCCCATAGGGGCAGGGGGCGCCTACGAGCAGTACTTC
.	TRBV4-3	TRBJ2-2	.	CASSQDRSTGELFF	TGCGCCAGCAGCCAAGATCGTTCCACCGGGGAGCTGTTTTTT
.	TRBV7-2	TRBJ1-1	.	CASSRRTVTNTEAFF	TGTGCCAGCAGCAGACGGACAGTTACGAACACTGAAGCTTTCTTT
.	TRBV5-1	TRBJ1-2	.	CASSPNELGGYTF	TGCGCCAGCAGCCCCAACGAACTCGGTGGCTACACCTTC
few	TRBV29-1	TRBJ2-5	TRBD2	CSVEEREGLMFATQYF	TGCAGCGTTGAGGAGCGGGAGGGCCTGATGTTCGCGACCCAGTACTTC
.	TRBV14	TRBJ2-7	.	CASSQGGDWNSYEQYF	TGTGCCAGCAGCCAGGGCGGGGACTGGAACTCCTACGAGCAGTACTTC
.	TRBV4-1	TRBJ1-5	.	CASSQDLAVAGRRGPQHF	TGCGCCAGCAGCCAAGATCTAGCGGTGGCAGGCCGGAGGGGGCCCCAGCATTTT
.	TRBV5-1	TRBJ2-5	TRBD1	CASSLAGQGIWETQYF	TGCGCCAGCAGCTTGGCGGGACAGGGGATATGGGAGACCCAGTACTTC
few	TRBV5-1	TRBJ1-1	TRBD1	CASNRDRNTEAFF	TGCGCCAGCAACCGGGACAGGAACACTGAAGCTTTCTTT
.	TRBV3-1/TRBV3-2	TRBJ2-7	TRBD2	CASSHPGGWEQYF	TGTGCCAGCAGCCATCCCGGGGGGTGGGAGCAGTACTTC